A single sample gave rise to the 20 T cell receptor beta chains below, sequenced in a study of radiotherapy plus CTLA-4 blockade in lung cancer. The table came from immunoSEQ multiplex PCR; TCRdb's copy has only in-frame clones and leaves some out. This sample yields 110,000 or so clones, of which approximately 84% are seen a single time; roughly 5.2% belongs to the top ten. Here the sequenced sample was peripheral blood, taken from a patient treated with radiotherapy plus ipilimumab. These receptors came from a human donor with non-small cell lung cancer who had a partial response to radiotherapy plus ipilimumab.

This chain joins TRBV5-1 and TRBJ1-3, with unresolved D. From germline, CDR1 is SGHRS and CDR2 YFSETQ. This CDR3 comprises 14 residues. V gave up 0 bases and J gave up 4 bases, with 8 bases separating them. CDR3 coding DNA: TGCGCCAGCAGCTTGGGCGGGGAAGGAAACACCATATATTTT. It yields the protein CASSLGGEGNTIYF. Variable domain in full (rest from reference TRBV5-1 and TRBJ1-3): KAGVTQTPRYLIKTRGQQVTLSCSPISGHRSVSWYQQTPGQGLQFLFEYFSETQRNKGNFPGRFSGRQFSNSRSEMNVSTLELGDSALYLCASSLGGEGNTIYFGEGSWLTVV.

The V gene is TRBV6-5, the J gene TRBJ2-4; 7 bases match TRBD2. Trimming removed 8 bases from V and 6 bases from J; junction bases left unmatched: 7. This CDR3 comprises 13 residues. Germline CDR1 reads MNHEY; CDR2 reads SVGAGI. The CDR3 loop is CASSFGRGNIQYF. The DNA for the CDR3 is TGTGCCAGCTCCTTTGGGAGGGGAAACATTCAGTACTTC.

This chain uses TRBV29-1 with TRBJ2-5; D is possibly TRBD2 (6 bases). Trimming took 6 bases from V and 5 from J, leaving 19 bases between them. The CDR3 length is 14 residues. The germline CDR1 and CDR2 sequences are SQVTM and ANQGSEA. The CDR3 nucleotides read TGCAGCGTGCCCCTCGGGACGGGGAGGGAGACCCAGTACTTC. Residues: CSVPLGTGRETQYF. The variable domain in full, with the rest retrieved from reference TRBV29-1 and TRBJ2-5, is SAVISQKPSRDICQRGTSLTIQCQVDSQVTMMFWYRQQPGQSLTLIATANQGSEATYESGFVIDKFPISRPNLTFSTLTVSNMSPEDSSIYLCSVPLGTGRETQYFGPGTRLLVL.

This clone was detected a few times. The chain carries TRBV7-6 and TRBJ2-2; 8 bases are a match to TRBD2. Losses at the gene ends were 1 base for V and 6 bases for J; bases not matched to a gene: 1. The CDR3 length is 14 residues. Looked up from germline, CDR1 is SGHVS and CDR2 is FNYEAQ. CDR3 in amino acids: CASSLVLAAGELFF. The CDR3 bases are TGTGCCAGCAGCTTAGTACTAGCGGCCGGGGAGCTGTTTTTT.

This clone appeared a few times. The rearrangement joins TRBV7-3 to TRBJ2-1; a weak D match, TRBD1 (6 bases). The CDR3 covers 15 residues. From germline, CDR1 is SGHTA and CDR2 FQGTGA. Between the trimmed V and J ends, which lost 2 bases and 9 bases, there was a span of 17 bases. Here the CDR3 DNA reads TGTGCCAGCAGCTTAGGTTCCAGGACAGAGCTTGAGCAGTTCTTC. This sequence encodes CASSLGSRTELEQFF.

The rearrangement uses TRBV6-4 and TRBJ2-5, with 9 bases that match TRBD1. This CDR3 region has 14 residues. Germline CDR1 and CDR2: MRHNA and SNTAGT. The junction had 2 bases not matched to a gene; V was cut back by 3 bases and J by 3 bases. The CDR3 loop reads CASSEGQGKETQYF. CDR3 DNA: TGTGCCAGCAGTGAGGGACAGGGTAAAGAGACCCAGTACTTC.

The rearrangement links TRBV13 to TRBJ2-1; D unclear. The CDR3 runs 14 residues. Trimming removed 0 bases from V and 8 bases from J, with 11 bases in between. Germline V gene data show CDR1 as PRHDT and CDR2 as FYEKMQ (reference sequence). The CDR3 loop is CASSLGPATDEQFF. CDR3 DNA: TGTGCCAGCAGCTTAGGGCCAGCCACAGATGAGCAGTTCTTC.

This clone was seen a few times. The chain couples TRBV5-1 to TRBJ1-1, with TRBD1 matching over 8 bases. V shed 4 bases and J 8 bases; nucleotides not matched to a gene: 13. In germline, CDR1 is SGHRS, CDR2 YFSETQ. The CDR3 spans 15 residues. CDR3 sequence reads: CASSREGDRGQEAFF. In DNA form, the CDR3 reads TGCGCCAGCAGCAGAGAAGGCGACAGGGGTCAGGAAGCTTTCTTT. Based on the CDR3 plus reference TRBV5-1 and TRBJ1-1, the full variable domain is KAGVTQTPRYLIKTRGQQVTLSCSPISGHRSVSWYQQTPGQGLQFLFEYFSETQRNKGNFPGRFSGRQFSNSRSEMNVSTLELGDSALYLCASSREGDRGQEAFFGQGTRLTVV.

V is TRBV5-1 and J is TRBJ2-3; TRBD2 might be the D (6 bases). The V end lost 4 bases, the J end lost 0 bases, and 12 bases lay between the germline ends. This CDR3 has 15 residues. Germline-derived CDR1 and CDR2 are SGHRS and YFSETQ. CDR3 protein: CASSGGLTSTDTQYF. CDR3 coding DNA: TGCGCCAGCAGCGGAGGACTAACTAGCACAGATACGCAGTATTTT.

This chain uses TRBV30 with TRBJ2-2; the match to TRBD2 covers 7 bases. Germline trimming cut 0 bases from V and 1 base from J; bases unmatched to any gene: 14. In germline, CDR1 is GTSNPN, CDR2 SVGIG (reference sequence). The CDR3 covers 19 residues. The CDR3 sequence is CAWSVQVPWREKNTGELFF. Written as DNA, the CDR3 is TGTGCCTGGAGTGTACAGGTTCCTTGGCGGGAGAAGAACACCGGGGAGCTGTTTTTT.

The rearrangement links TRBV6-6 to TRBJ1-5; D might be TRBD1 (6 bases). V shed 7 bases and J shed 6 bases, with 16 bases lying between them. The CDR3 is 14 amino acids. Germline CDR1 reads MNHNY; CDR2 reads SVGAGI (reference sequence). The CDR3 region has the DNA TGTGCCAGCACCGAGGCGGGGGCAAGTCAGCCCCAGCATTTT. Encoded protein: CASTEAGASQPQHF.

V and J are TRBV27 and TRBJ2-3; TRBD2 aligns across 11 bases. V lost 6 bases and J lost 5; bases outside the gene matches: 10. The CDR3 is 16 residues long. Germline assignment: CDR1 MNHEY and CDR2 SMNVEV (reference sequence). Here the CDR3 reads CASSPLAGDLRDTQYF. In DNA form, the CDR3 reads TGTGCCAGCAGCCCACTAGCGGGAGATTTAAGAGATACGCAGTATTTT.

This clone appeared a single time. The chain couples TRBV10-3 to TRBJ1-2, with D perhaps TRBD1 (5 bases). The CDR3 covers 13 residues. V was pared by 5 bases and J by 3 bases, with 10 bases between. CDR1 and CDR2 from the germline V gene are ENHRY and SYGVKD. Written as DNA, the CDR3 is TGTGCCATCAGTCCCGGGGGGGACTATGGCTACACCTTC. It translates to CAISPGGDYGYTF.

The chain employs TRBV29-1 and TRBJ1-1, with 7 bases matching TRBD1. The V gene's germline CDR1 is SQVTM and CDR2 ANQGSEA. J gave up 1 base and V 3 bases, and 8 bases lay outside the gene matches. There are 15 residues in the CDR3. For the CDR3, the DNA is TGCAGCGTTGACAGGACAGACAGGGCGAACACTGAAGCTTTCTTT. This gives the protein CSVDRTDRANTEAFF.

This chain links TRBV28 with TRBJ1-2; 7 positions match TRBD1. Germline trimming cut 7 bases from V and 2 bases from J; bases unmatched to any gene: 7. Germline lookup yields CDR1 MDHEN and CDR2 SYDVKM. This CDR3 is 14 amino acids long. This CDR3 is CASITGTANYGYTF. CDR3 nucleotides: TGTGCCAGCATCACTGGGACAGCCAACTATGGCTACACCTTC.

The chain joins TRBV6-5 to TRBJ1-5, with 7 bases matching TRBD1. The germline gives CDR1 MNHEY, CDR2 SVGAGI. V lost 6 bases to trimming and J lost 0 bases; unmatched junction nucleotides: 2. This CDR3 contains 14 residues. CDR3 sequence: CASSGQVSNQPQHF. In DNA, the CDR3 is TGTGCCAGCAGCGGACAGGTTAGCAATCAGCCCCAGCATTTT.

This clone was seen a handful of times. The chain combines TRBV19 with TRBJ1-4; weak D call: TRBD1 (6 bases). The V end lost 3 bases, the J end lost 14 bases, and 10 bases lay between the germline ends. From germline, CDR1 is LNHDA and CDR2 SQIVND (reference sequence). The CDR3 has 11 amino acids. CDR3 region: CASSISQGLFF. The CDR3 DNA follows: TGTGCCAGTAGTATTTCGCAGGGGCTGTTTTTT.

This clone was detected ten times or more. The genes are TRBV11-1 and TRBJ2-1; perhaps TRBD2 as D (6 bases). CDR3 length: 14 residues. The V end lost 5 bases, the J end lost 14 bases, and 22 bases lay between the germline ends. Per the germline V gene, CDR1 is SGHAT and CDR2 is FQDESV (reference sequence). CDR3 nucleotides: TGTGCCAGCAGCCCCGGACAATCTGGGGAGGATAAGTTCTTC. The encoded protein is CASSPGQSGEDKFF.

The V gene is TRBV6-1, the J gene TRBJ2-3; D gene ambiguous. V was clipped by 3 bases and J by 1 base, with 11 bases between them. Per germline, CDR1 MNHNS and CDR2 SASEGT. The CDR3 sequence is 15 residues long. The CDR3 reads CASSDRSRRTDTQYF. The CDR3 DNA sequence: TGTGCCAGCAGTGACCGTAGCCGACGCACAGATACGCAGTATTTT.

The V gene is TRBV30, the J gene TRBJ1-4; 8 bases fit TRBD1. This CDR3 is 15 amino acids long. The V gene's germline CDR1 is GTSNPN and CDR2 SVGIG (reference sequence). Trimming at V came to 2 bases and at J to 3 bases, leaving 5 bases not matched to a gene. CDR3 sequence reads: CAWSFYRGANEKLFF. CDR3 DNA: TGTGCCTGGAGTTTCTACAGGGGGGCTAATGAAAAACTGTTTTTT.